The entry that follows covers one TCR beta chain sequence. The record originates from a study of a mutant IDH1 vaccine in newly diagnosed glioma. Turning to the study itself: Patients got radiotherapy, temozolomide, or both beforehand, and most got both.

Some clones are missing from TCRdb's copy, which holds only in-frame ones; the method was immunoSEQ multiplex PCR. The table lists some 90,000 clones, around 79% of them singletons. Regarding time point: baseline, week 1 (first vaccination visit). Specified treatment: pre-vaccination baseline after standard-of-care therapy. This sequence originates from a man in his forties with glioma. Some clones in this sample may be carry-over from other donors' samples. Sequencing used PBMCs, obtained from a glioma patient treated with radiotherapy, temozolomide or both.

CDR3 sequence reads: CASSLGGKPNEKLFF. CDR3 bases: TGTGCCAGCAGCTTAGGGGGGAAGCCTAATGAAAAACTGTTTTTT. The chain combines TRBV7-9 with TRBJ1-4; TRBD1 is a possible D gene (5 bases). V shed 1 base and J shed 3 bases, with 9 bases lying between them. The CDR3 runs to 15 residues. CDR1 is SEHNR and CDR2 is FQNEAQ in the germline V gene (reference sequence).